The entry below gives a single T cell receptor beta chain sequence along with its context. TCRdb's copy holds only in-frame clones and misses some; the assay was immunoSEQ multiplex PCR. The table has about 59,000 clones, more than 85% seen once. V lost 4 bases to trimming and J lost 3 bases, with 16 bases between them. The CDR3 contains 15 residues. Per the germline V gene, CDR1 is SGHNT and CDR2 is YYREEE (reference sequence). The data were taken from a study of control samples from healthy donors and cancer patients. This chain links TRBV5-4 with TRBJ1-2; possible D gene TRBD1, 6 bases. The sample comprised PBMCs. This clonotype was obtained from a man in his forties with colorectal cancer. CDR3 in amino acids: CASSGENRDHYGYTF. Written as DNA, the CDR3 is TGTGCCAGCAGCGGGGAGAACAGGGACCACTATGGCTACACCTTC.